This entry lists 14 T cell receptor beta chains sequenced from one sample in a study of OX40 agonist ivuxolimab in advanced cancers. Some clones are missing from TCRdb's copy, which holds only in-frame ones; the method was immunoSEQ multiplex PCR. The sample has 24,000 or so clones; approximately 90% are singletons. Sample: CD4+ or CD8+ T cells sorted from blood, taken in a trial of the OX40 agonist ivuxolimab. These receptors all come from an adult with an advanced solid tumor such as melanoma, head and neck, liver or kidney cancer.

This chain joins TRBV6-1 and TRBJ1-3; D ambiguous. CDR1 MNHNS and CDR2 SASEGT come from the germline V gene. The CDR3 is 14 amino acids. Between the trimmed V and J ends, which lost 6 bases and 2 bases, there was a span of 11 bases. Here the CDR3 DNA reads TGTGCCAGCAGACCAGTCCCAGCTGGAAACACCATATATTTT. This gives the protein CASRPVPAGNTIYF.

This chain uses TRBV11-2 with TRBJ1-1; D not resolved. This CDR3 has 15 amino acids. Germline V gene sequence: CDR1 SGHAT, CDR2 FQNNGV. Trimming pared 2 bases from V and 1 base from J, leaving 11 bases between. The CDR3 spells CASSLIPGPNTEAFF. In DNA, the CDR3 is TGTGCCAGCAGCTTAATCCCGGGTCCGAACACTGAAGCTTTCTTT.

This sequence joins TRBV7-2 and TRBJ2-7; D remains ambiguous. The V end lost 5 bases, the J end lost 5 bases, and 13 bases lay between the germline ends. Germline V gives CDR1 SGHTA, CDR2 FQGNSA. This CDR3 region has 13 residues. The CDR3 region is CASSTVTTHEQYF. The CDR3 DNA is TGTGCCAGCAGCACCGTGACCACCCACGAGCAGTACTTC.

The V call is TRBV6-6, the J call TRBJ1-2; TRBD1 might be the D (6 bases). Deletions cut 5 bases from V and 0 bases from J, with 10 bases between. Per the germline V gene, CDR1 is MNHNY and CDR2 is SVGAGI (reference sequence). CDR3 length: 14 residues. CDR3 region: CASSLGQPNYGYTF. As DNA, the CDR3 is TGTGCCAGCAGTCTTGGACAGCCTAACTATGGCTACACCTTC.

The chain has TRBV4-3 and TRBJ2-1; TRBD1 matches at 9 bases. J was trimmed by 9 bases and V by 1 base; bases with no gene match: 13. CDR3 size: 17 residues. Germline assignment: CDR1 LGHNA and CDR2 YSLEER. In nucleotides, the CDR3 is TGCGCCAGCAGCCAAGGGGGCCCGGGACAGGGCTCGGTTGAGCAGTTCTTC. The encoded protein is CASSQGGPGQGSVEQFF.

The V and J genes are TRBV7-6 and TRBJ2-5; D perhaps matches TRBD1 (6 bases). The V and J ends lost 8 bases and 4 bases respectively, with 17 bases between them. Germline CDR1 is SGHVS and CDR2 is FNYEAQ. This CDR3 has 14 residues. The CDR3 loop reads CASGGARGGETQYF. The CDR3 DNA reads TGTGCCAGCGGAGGAGCCAGGGGCGGAGAGACCCAGTACTTC. Complete variable domain (other parts from reference TRBV7-6 and TRBJ2-5): GAGVSQSPRYKVTKRGQDVALRCDPISGHVSLYWYRQALGQGPEFLTYFNYEAQQDKSGLPNDRFSAERPEGSISTLTIQRTEQRDSAMYRCASGGARGGETQYFGPGTRLLVL.

This clone was counted once. This sequence joins TRBV15 and TRBJ1-3; TRBD1 might be the D (5 bases). Germline V lookup: CDR1 LNHNV, CDR2 YYDKDF (reference sequence). The CDR3 runs 16 residues. Trimming removed 0 bases at V and 1 base at J, with 10 bases between. The CDR3 nucleotides read TGTGCCACCAGCAGAGAGGGGGTTAGTTCTGGAAACACCATATATTTT. Its translation is CATSREGVSSGNTIYF.

This chain joins TRBV7-8 and TRBJ1-3, with D perhaps matching TRBD1 (5 bases). V was cut by 1 base and J by 0 bases, with 7 bases left in between. Germline V lookup: CDR1 SGHVS, CDR2 FQNEAQ. This CDR3 is 15 amino acids long. This CDR3 reads CASSLGQPSGNTIYF. Written as DNA, the CDR3 is TGTGCCAGCAGCTTAGGACAGCCCTCTGGAAACACCATATATTTT.

The chain is built from TRBV28 and TRBJ1-4; 9 bases fit TRBD1. This CDR3 comprises 15 residues. CDR1 is MDHEN, CDR2 SYDVKM, per germline. Trimming removed 5 bases from V and 6 bases from J; junction bases left unmatched: 7. CDR3 DNA: TGTGCCAGCAGTCTGGGGGGACAGGGAGATGAAAAACTGTTTTTT. Its protein is CASSLGGQGDEKLFF. Drawing the rest from reference TRBV28 and TRBJ1-4, the complete variable domain is DVKVTQSSRYLVKRTGEKVFLECVQDMDHENMFWYRQDPGLGLRLIYFSYDVKMKEKGDIPEGYSVSREKKERFSLILESASTNQTSMYLCASSLGGQGDEKLFFGSGTQLSVL.

The genes are TRBV5-1 and TRBJ1-1, with 7 bases that match TRBD1. The CDR3 has 13 residues. Per the germline V gene, CDR1 is SGHRS and CDR2 is YFSETQ. With V trimmed by 3 bases and J by 5 bases, 4 bases remained unmatched. CDR3 protein: CASSWQGGTEAFF. The CDR3 DNA is TGCGCCAGCAGCTGGCAGGGGGGGACTGAAGCTTTCTTT.

This rearrangement joins TRBV7-8 to TRBJ1-2; 7 bases are shared with TRBD1. CDR3 size: 14 residues. The J segment lost 2 bases and the V segment lost 3 bases, leaving 3 bases of the junction unmatched. Germline V gene data show CDR1 as SGHVS and CDR2 as FQNEAQ. CDR3 residues: CASSLLDRNYGYTF. The CDR3 DNA reads as TGTGCCAGCAGCTTGTTGGACAGGAACTATGGCTACACCTTC.

Here the CDR3 DNA reads TGTGCCAGCAGTGGACAGACTCGGGAGACCCAGTACTTC. It encodes CASSGQTRETQYF. The rearrangement uses TRBV2 and TRBJ2-5, with D possibly being TRBD1 (5 bases). Per the germline V gene, CDR1 is SNHLY and CDR2 is FYNNEI. This CDR3 has 13 amino acids. V lost 4 bases to trimming and J lost 5 bases, with 11 bases between them.

This clone has a single count. The chain recombines TRBV1 with TRBJ1-6; TRBD1 reflects the table's D call only, with no check against the DNA. TRBV1 is an annotated pseudogene. The CDR3 sequence is 14 residues long. The CDR3 sequence: CTSSQDPGSSPLHF. As DNA, the CDR3 is TGCACCAGCAGCCAAGACCCAGGGTCTTCACCCCTCCACTTT.

The genes are TRBV7-6 and TRBJ2-6, with D perhaps TRBD1 (7 bases). The germline V gene encodes CDR1 SGHVS and CDR2 FNYEAQ. The V gene lost 3 bases and the J gene lost 4 bases, with 13 bases spanning the gap. The CDR3 sequence is 16 residues long. The CDR3 loop reads CASSLEGARGANVLTF. CDR3 in DNA: TGTGCCAGCAGCTTGGAGGGGGCGCGAGGGGCCAACGTCCTGACTTTC.